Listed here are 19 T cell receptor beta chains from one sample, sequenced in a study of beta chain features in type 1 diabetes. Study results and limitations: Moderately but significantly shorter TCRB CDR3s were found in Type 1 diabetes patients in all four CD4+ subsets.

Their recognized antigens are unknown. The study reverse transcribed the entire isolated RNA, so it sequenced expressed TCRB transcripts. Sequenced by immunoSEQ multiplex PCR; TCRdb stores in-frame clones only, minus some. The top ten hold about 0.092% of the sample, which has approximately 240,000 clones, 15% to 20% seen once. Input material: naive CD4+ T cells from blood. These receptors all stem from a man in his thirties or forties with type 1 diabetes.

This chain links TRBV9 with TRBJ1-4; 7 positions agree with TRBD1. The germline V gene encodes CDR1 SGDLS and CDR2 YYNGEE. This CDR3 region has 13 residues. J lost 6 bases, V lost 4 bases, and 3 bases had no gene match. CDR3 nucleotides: TGTGCCAGCAGCTTAGGGACAGATGAAAAACTGTTTTTT. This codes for CASSLGTDEKLFF.

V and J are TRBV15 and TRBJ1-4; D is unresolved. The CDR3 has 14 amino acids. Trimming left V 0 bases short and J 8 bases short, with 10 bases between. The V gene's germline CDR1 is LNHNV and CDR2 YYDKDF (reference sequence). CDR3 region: CATSREVSGEKLFF. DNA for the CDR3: TGTGCCACCAGCAGAGAGGTCTCTGGAGAAAAACTGTTTTTT.

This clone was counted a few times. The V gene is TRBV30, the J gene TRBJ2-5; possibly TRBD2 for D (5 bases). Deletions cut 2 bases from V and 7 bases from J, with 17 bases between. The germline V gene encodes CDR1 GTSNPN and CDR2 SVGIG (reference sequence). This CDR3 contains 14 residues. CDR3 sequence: CAWSNQQLEGTQYF. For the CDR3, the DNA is TGTGCCTGGAGTAATCAGCAGCTCGAGGGGACCCAGTACTTC.

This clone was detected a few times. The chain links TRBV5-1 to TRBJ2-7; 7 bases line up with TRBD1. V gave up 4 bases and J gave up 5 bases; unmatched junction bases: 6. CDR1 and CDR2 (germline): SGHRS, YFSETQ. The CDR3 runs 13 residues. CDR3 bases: TGCGCCAGCAGCGACAGGGTTTCGGACGAGCAGTACTTC. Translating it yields CASSDRVSDEQYF.

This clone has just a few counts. The CDR3 loop reads CASSSAGGRYNEQFF. The CDR3 DNA reads as TGCGCCAGCAGCTCCGCTGGCGGGAGGTACAATGAGCAGTTCTTC. The rearrangement uses TRBV5-1 and TRBJ2-1, with 8 bases fitting TRBD2. From germline, CDR1 is SGHRS and CDR2 YFSETQ. V gave up 3 bases and J gave up 4 bases; unmatched junction bases: 6. This CDR3 is 15 amino acids long.

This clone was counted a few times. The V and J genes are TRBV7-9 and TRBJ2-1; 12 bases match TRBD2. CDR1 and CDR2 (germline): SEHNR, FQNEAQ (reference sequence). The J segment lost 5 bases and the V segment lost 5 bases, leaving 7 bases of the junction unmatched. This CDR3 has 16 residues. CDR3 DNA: TGTGCCAGCAGCCGTTGGGGACTAGCGGGTGACAATGAGCAGTTCTTC. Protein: CASSRWGLAGDNEQFF.

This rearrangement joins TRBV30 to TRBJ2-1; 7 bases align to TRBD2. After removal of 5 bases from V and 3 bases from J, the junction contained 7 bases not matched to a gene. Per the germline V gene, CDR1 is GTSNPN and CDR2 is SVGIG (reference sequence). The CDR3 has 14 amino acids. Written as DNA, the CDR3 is TGTGCCTGGCGGGGGGAGGGAGGCTACAATGAGCAGTTCTTC. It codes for CAWRGEGGYNEQFF.

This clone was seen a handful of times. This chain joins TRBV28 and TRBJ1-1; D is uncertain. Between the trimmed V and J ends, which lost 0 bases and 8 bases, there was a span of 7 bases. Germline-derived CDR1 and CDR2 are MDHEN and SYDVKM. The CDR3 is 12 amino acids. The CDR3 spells CASSLWAAEAFF. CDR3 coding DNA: TGTGCCAGCAGTTTATGGGCAGCCGAAGCTTTCTTT. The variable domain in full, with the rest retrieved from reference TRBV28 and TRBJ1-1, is DVKVTQSSRYLVKRTGEKVFLECVQDMDHENMFWYRQDPGLGLRLIYFSYDVKMKEKGDIPEGYSVSREKKERFSLILESASTNQTSMYLCASSLWAAEAFFGQGTRLTVV.

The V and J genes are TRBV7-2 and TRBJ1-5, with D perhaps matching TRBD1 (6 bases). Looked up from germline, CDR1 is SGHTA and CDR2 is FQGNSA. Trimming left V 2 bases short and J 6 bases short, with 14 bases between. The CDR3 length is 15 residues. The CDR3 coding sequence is TGTGCCAGCAGCTTAACTCGGGACACGAGTCAGCCCCAGCATTTT. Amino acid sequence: CASSLTRDTSQPQHF.

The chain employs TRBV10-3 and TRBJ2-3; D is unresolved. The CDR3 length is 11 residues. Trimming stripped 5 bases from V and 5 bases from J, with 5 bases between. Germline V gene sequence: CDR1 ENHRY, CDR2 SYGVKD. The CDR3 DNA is TGTGCCATCAGTTTGTTAGATACGCAGTATTTT. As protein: CAISLLDTQYF.

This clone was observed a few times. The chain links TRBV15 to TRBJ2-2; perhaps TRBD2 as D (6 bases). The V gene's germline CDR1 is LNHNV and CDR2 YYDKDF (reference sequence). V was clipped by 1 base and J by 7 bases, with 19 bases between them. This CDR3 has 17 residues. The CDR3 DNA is TGTGCCACCAGCAGAGGGTTGTCTAGCGTGCAAGGCGGGGAGCTGTTTTTT. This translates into CATSRGLSSVQGGELFF. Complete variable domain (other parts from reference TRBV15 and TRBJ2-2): DAMVIQNPRYQVTQFGKPVTLSCSQTLNHNVMYWYQQKSSQAPKLLFHYYDKDFNNEADTPDNFQSRRPNTSFCFLDIRSPGLGDTAMYLCATSRGLSSVQGGELFFGEGSRLTVL.

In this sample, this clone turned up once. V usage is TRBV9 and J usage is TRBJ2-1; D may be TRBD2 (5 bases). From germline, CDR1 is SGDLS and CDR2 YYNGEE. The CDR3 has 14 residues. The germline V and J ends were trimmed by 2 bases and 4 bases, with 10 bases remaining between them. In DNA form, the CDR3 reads TGTGCCAGCAGCGTGGCCACTAGATACAATGAGCAGTTCTTC. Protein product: CASSVATRYNEQFF. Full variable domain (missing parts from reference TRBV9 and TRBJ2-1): DSGVTQTPKHLITATGQRVTLRCSPRSGDLSVYWYQQSLDQGLQFLIQYYNGEERAKGNILERFSAQQFPDLHSELNLSSLELGDSALYFCASSVATRYNEQFFGPGTRLTVL.

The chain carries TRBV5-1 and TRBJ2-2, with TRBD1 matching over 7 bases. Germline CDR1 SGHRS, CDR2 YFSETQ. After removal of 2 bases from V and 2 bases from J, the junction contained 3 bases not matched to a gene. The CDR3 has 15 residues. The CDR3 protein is CASSLGTANTGELFF. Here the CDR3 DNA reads TGCGCCAGCAGCTTAGGGACAGCCAACACCGGGGAGCTGTTTTTT.

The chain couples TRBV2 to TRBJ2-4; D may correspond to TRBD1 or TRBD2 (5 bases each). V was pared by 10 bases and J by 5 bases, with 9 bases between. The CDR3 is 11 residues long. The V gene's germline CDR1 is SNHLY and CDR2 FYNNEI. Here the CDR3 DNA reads TGTGCCACAGGGACGGAAAACATTCAGTACTTC. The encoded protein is CATGTENIQYF.

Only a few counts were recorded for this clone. CDR3 nucleotides: TGTGCCAGCAGCGGATCTAGCGGGAGAGGCCCAGATACGCAGTATTTT. Protein: CASSGSSGRGPDTQYF. V is TRBV9 and J is TRBJ2-3; 10 bases are shared with TRBD2. The CDR3 consists of 16 residues. Germline CDR1 is SGDLS and CDR2 is YYNGEE. J was trimmed by 4 bases and V by 3 bases; bases with no gene match: 8.

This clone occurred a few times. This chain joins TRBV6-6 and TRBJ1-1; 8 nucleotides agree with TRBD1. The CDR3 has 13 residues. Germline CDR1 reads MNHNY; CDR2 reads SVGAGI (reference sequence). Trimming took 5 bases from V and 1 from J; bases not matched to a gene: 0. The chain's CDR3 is CASSTGGNTEAFF. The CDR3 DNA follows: TGTGCCAGCAGTACAGGGGGGAACACTGAAGCTTTCTTT.

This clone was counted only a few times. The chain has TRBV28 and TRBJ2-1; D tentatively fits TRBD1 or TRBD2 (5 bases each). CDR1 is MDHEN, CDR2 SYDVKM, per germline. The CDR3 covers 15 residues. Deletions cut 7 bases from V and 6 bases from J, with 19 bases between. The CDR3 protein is CASISMPGQGNEQFF. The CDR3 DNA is TGTGCCAGCATTTCCATGCCGGGGCAGGGCAATGAGCAGTTCTTC.

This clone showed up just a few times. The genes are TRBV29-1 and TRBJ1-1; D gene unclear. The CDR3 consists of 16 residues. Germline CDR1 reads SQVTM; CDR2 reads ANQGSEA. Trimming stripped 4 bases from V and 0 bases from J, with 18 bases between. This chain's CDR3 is CSVGYTTRSLNTEAFF. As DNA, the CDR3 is TGCAGCGTTGGTTACACCACGAGGTCTCTGAACACTGAAGCTTTCTTT. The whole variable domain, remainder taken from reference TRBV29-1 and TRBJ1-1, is SAVISQKPSRDICQRGTSLTIQCQVDSQVTMMFWYRQQPGQSLTLIATANQGSEATYESGFVIDKFPISRPNLTFSTLTVSNMSPEDSSIYLCSVGYTTRSLNTEAFFGQGTRLTVV.

In nucleotides, the CDR3 is TGTGCCAGCAGCTCTACAGGGTCTAGTGAATACAATGAGCAGTTCTTC. Translating it yields CASSSTGSSEYNEQFF. The genes are TRBV7-9 and TRBJ2-1; D perhaps matches TRBD1 (6 bases). CDR1 is SEHNR and CDR2 is FQNEAQ in the germline V gene (reference sequence). This CDR3 comprises 16 residues. Trimming removed 4 bases at V and 4 bases at J, with 17 bases between.